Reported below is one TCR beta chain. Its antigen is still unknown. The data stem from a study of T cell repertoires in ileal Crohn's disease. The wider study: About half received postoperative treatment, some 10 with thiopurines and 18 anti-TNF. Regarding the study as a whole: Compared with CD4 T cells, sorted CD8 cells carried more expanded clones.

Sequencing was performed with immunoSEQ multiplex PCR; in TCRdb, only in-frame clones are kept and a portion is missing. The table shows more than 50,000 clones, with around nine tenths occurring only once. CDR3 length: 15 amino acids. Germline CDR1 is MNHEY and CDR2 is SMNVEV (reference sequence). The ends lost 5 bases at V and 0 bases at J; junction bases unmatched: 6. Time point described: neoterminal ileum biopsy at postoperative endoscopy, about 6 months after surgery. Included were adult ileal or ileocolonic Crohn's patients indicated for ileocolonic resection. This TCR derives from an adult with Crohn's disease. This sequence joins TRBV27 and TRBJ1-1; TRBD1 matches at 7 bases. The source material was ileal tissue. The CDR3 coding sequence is TGTGCCAGCAGTCGATGGGACAGAATGAACACTGAAGCTTTCTTT. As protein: CASSRWDRMNTEAFF.